The 17 T cell receptor beta chains listed next were all sequenced from one sample in a study of blood T cell repertoires in COVID-19. Measured with immunoSEQ multiplex PCR; TCRdb has only the in-frame clones, and not every one. The table lists some 350,000 clones, 75% to 90% of them singletons. The sample taken for sequencing was PBMCs or T cells enriched from blood (not recorded which). The source of these receptors is a man aged 25 to 40 who had recovered from COVID-19.

The V and J genes are TRBV12-3 or TRBV12-4 and TRBJ2-7, with D tentatively TRBD1 (6 bases). The CDR3 totals 12 residues. V lost 6 bases to trimming and J lost 5 bases, with 11 bases between them. DNA of the CDR3: TGTGCCAGCAGGCCACAGGGCCACGAGCAGTACTTC. This gives the protein CASRPQGHEQYF.

The genes are TRBV5-1 and TRBJ1-5; no definite D call. The CDR3 consists of 15 residues. Germline values: CDR1 SGHRS, CDR2 YFSETQ. V was trimmed by 2 bases and J by 0 bases, leaving 9 bases between them. CDR3 DNA sequence: TGCGCCAGCAGCTTCGATACATATAGCAATCAGCCCCAGCATTTT. Translated, it gives CASSFDTYSNQPQHF.

This chain joins TRBV6-5 and TRBJ1-3; D is perhaps TRBD1 (6 bases). The germline CDR1 and CDR2 sequences are MNHEY and SVGAGI. CDR3 size: 15 residues. V was trimmed by 6 bases and J by 2 bases, leaving 14 bases between them. The CDR3 sequence: CASRRTGSAGNTIYF. In DNA form, the CDR3 reads TGTGCCAGCAGGAGAACAGGGTCCGCTGGAAACACCATATATTTT.

V and J are TRBV28 and TRBJ2-6, with 7 bases fitting TRBD1. V shed 8 bases and J 2 bases; nucleotides not matched to a gene: 6. Per germline, CDR1 MDHEN and CDR2 SYDVKM. This CDR3 is built from 15 residues. The CDR3 bases are TGTGCCAGCCATCCGACAGGGCCTGGGGCCAACGTCCTGACTTTC. Translated, it gives CASHPTGPGANVLTF.

The chain combines TRBV10-3 with TRBJ1-4, with 9 bases identical to TRBD1. There are 16 residues in the CDR3. V dropped 2 bases and J dropped 8; count of bases not matched to a gene: 9. From germline, CDR1 is ENHRY and CDR2 SYGVKD. The CDR3 nucleotides are TGTGCCATCAGTGAGGGAACAGGGGGCGCATCCGAAAAACTGTTTTTT. It encodes CAISEGTGGASEKLFF.

This clone was observed a single time. V is TRBV10-3 and J is TRBJ2-3; weak D call: TRBD2 (5 bases). Per the germline V gene, CDR1 is ENHRY and CDR2 is SYGVKD. Trimming removed 10 bases at V and 6 bases at J, with 14 bases between. The CDR3 spans 12 residues. CDR3 amino acids: CANSDSPDTQYF. CDR3 DNA: TGTGCCAATTCGGACTCACCCGATACGCAGTATTTT.

The V gene is TRBV5-4, the J gene TRBJ1-3; D is perhaps TRBD1 (6 bases). Trimming shortened V by 0 bases and J by 7 bases, and 8 bases separated the two germline ends. CDR3 length equals 13 residues. The V gene's germline CDR1 is SGHNT and CDR2 YYREEE (reference sequence). The CDR3 DNA follows: TGTGCCAGCAGCTTGGCAGGGGTTAACACCATATATTTT. Its protein is CASSLAGVNTIYF.

The rearrangement links TRBV11-2 to TRBJ1-1; 12 positions match TRBD1. The CDR3 runs 19 residues. Trimming removed 1 base from V and 6 bases from J; junction bases left unmatched: 15. Per germline, CDR1 SGHAT and CDR2 FQNNGV. CDR3 sequence (DNA): TGTGCCAGCAGCTTAGGCTTCCGGGACAGGGGGCGCGGAATATCTGAAGCTTTCTTT. The encoded protein is CASSLGFRDRGRGISEAFF.

The chain has TRBV10-1 and TRBJ2-7, with TRBD2 as a possible D gene (6 bases). V gave up 10 bases and J gave up 2 bases, with 15 bases separating them. Per the germline V gene, CDR1 is WNHNN and CDR2 is SYGVQD (reference sequence). This CDR3 contains 13 residues. CDR3 in DNA: TGCGCCACCCGCGGGACGGACACCTACGAGCAGTACTTC. This encodes CATRGTDTYEQYF.

The chain carries TRBV7-9 and TRBJ2-1; 9 nucleotides align to TRBD2. CDR3 size: 15 residues. Germline lookup yields CDR1 SEHNR and CDR2 FQNEAQ (reference sequence). Trimming took 1 base from V and 9 from J; bases not matched to a gene: 7. CDR3 residues: CASSLEGLAEVEQFF. The CDR3 region has the DNA TGTGCCAGCAGCTTAGAGGGACTAGCCGAGGTTGAGCAGTTCTTC.

CDR3 amino acids: CASSLLGQGSPDTQYF. In DNA form, the CDR3 reads TGTGCCAGCAGTTTATTGGGGCAGGGTAGCCCAGATACGCAGTATTTT. The chain joins TRBV27 to TRBJ2-3, with a weak D call TRBD1 (5 bases). The CDR3 length is 16 residues. Per the germline V gene, CDR1 is MNHEY and CDR2 is SMNVEV (reference sequence). V dropped 1 base and J dropped 4 bases, with 15 bases sitting between them.

The chain joins TRBV2 to TRBJ1-1; TRBD1 might be the D (5 bases). Germline V lookup: CDR1 SNHLY, CDR2 FYNNEI. CDR3 size: 13 residues. The ends were cut back, 7 bases at V and 1 base at J, with 10 bases in the middle. The DNA of the CDR3 is TGTGCCAGCACGCCGACAGAGAACACTGAAGCTTTCTTT. Amino acid sequence: CASTPTENTEAFF.

This chain connects TRBV7-8 to TRBJ2-7, with D perhaps TRBD1 (6 bases). The CDR3 is 14 residues long. Germline V gene lookup returns CDR1 SGHVS and CDR2 FQNEAQ. Between the trimmed V and J ends, which lost 2 bases and 3 bases, there was a span of 11 bases. CDR3 bases: TGTGCCAGCAGCTTACCGACAGGTGACTACGAGCAGTACTTC. Translation gives CASSLPTGDYEQYF. The whole variable domain, filled in from reference TRBV7-8 and TRBJ2-7, reads GAGVSQSPRYKVAKRGQDVALRCDPISGHVSLFWYQQALGQGPEFLTYFQNEAQLDKSGLPSDRFFAERPEGSVSTLKIQRTQQEDSAVYLCASSLPTGDYEQYFGPGTRLTVT.

This clone was recorded a few times. This chain uses TRBV3-1 (or the pseudogene TRBV3-2) with TRBJ2-7, with 7 bases matching TRBD2. V shed 4 bases, J shed 3 bases, and the junction held 12 bases outside the gene matches. Per the germline V gene, CDR1 is LGHDT and CDR2 is YNNKEL (reference sequence). This CDR3 comprises 16 residues. As DNA, the CDR3 is TGTGCCAGCAGCCCCCGGGGAGGGCACAGCAACTACGAGCAGTACTTC. Translated, it gives CASSPRGGHSNYEQYF.

This clone was observed a single time. The DNA for the CDR3 is TGTGCCAGCAGCTTAGATACTAGCGGGCTGAACTCCTACGAGCAGTACTTC. Its protein is CASSLDTSGLNSYEQYF. V and J are TRBV7-9 and TRBJ2-7; 9 positions agree with TRBD2. CDR3 length: 17 amino acids. Trimming removed 1 base from V and 0 bases from J; junction bases left unmatched: 7. The germline CDR1 and CDR2 sequences are SEHNR and FQNEAQ (reference sequence).

Here the CDR3 DNA reads TGTGCCAGCTCACCACCAGAACAGGGAATTGACACTGAAGCTTTCTTT. It encodes CASSPPEQGIDTEAFF. The chain carries TRBV18 and TRBJ1-1, with D possibly TRBD1 on 6 matching bases. The CDR3 extends over 16 amino acids. Trimming removed 0 bases at V and 3 bases at J, with 14 bases between. Germline-derived CDR1 and CDR2 are KGHSH and LQKENI.

The chain joins TRBV5-8 to TRBJ2-5; 9 bases agree with TRBD1. Germline V gene data show CDR1 as SGHTS and CDR2 as YDEGEE. Trimming removed 9 bases from V and 5 bases from J; junction bases left unmatched: 8. This CDR3 is built from 13 residues. In DNA form, the CDR3 reads TGTGCCACCCACAGGGGGCCAGGGGAGACCCAGTACTTC. This codes for CATHRGPGETQYF.